These 15 T cell receptor beta chains were sequenced from one sample in a study of blood T cell repertoires in COVID-19. Clones were read by immunoSEQ multiplex PCR, and TCRdb kept only the in-frame ones, dropping some. The sample records 150,000 or so clones, roughly 85% being singletons. The sequencing input was PBMCs or T cells enriched from blood (not recorded which). These receptors all come from a man between 60 and 70 years old who had recovered from COVID-19.

This chain links TRBV7-8 with TRBJ1-5, with TRBD1 identical over 7 bases. CDR1 is SGHVS, CDR2 FQNEAQ, per germline. V was clipped by 5 bases and J by 7 bases; unmatched bases: 8. CDR3 length: 14 amino acids. The CDR3: CASSRNRGEQPQHF. The CDR3, as DNA: TGTGCCAGCAGCCGAAACAGGGGAGAACAGCCCCAGCATTTT.

V usage is TRBV19 and J usage is TRBJ1-2; tentative D call: TRBD1 (5 bases). Per the germline V gene, CDR1 is LNHDA and CDR2 is SQIVND (reference sequence). Deletions cut 6 bases from V and 8 bases from J, with 19 bases between. This CDR3 region has 14 residues. Written as DNA, the CDR3 is TGTGCCAGTAGCGACAGCCTAAGCCAACGGGGCTACACCTTC. This sequence encodes CASSDSLSQRGYTF.

Sample share makes this clone medium-sized. The rearrangement uses TRBV2 and TRBJ2-7, with 7 bases that match TRBD1. Germline V gene sequence: CDR1 SNHLY, CDR2 FYNNEI. The CDR3 contains 16 residues. Germline trimming cut 3 bases from V and 5 bases from J; bases unmatched to any gene: 13. The CDR3 nucleotides are TGTGCCAGCAGTGATTTGTGGGAACAGGGGATCGACGAGCAGTACTTC. Amino acids: CASSDLWEQGIDEQYF.

This clone was observed many times. V is TRBV9 and J is TRBJ1-5; TRBD1 is a possible D gene (5 bases). CDR1 SGDLS and CDR2 YYNGEE come from the germline V gene. Deletions cut 0 bases from V and 1 base from J, with 5 bases between. The CDR3 loop spans 14 amino acids. The CDR3 nucleotides read TGTGCCAGCAGCGTAGGGGGCAGCAATCAGCCCCAGCATTTT. This encodes CASSVGGSNQPQHF.

The chain links TRBV6-1 to TRBJ2-7; TRBD2 agrees at 12 bases. Trimming took 2 bases from V and 6 from J; bases not matched to a gene: 14. The CDR3 contains 18 residues. The germline gives CDR1 MNHNS, CDR2 SASEGT. As DNA, the CDR3 is TGTGCCAGCAGTGAAAAAAGACTAGCGGGGGCGGGTCTACCCGAGCAGTACTTC. As protein: CASSEKRLAGAGLPEQYF.

The CDR3 DNA sequence: TGTGCCAGCAGCCACACAGGGAATTCACCCCTCCACTTT. Its protein product is CASSHTGNSPLHF. J is TRBJ1-6 and V is TRBV12-3 or TRBV12-4; possible D gene TRBD1, 6 bases. The CDR3 spans 13 residues. The V end was cut by 6 bases, the J end by 7 bases, with 10 bases between.

This chain links TRBV24-1 with TRBJ2-2, with D possibly TRBD2 on 5 matching bases. The CDR3 sequence is 15 residues long. Looked up from germline, CDR1 is KGHDR and CDR2 is SFDVKD. Deletions cut 3 bases from V and 7 bases from J, with 14 bases between. The CDR3 DNA sequence: TGTGCCACCAGTGATATCGGGGAACCCGGCGGGGAGCTGTTTTTT. This codes for CATSDIGEPGGELFF.

The chain employs TRBV18 and TRBJ1-5; the match to TRBD1 covers 7 bases. The CDR3 spans 15 residues. Losses at the gene ends were 5 bases for V and 4 bases for J; bases not matched to a gene: 8. Germline CDR1 is KGHSH and CDR2 is LQKENI. CDR3 residues: CASSGGTDLNQPQHF. The CDR3 DNA sequence: TGTGCCAGCTCAGGAGGGACAGATTTGAATCAGCCCCAGCATTTT. The full variable domain, with the rest looked up from reference TRBV18 and TRBJ1-5, is NAGVMQNPRHLVRRRGQEARLRCSPMKGHSHVYWYRQLPEEGLKFMVYLQKENIIDESGMPKERFSAEFPKEGPSILRIQQVVRGDSAAYFCASSGGTDLNQPQHFGDGTRLSIL.

The chain combines TRBV7-9 with TRBJ1-5, with no clear D. V lost 2 bases to trimming and J lost 2 bases, with 10 bases between them. The V gene's germline CDR1 is SEHNR and CDR2 FQNEAQ (reference sequence). CDR3 length equals 15 residues. The chain's CDR3 is CASSLTNSRNQPQHF. The CDR3 DNA sequence: TGTGCCAGCAGCTTAACAAACAGTCGCAATCAGCCCCAGCATTTT.

The sample holds a few counts of this clone. The chain combines TRBV30 with TRBJ1-6; D uncertain. The V gene's germline CDR1 is GTSNPN and CDR2 SVGIG (reference sequence). CDR3 length equals 13 residues. The V end lost 4 bases, the J end lost 7 bases, and 11 bases lay between the germline ends. This CDR3 is CAWNGRGNSPLHF. CDR3 sequence (DNA): TGTGCCTGGAACGGGAGAGGAAATTCACCCCTCCACTTT. The full variable domain, rest sourced from reference TRBV30 and TRBJ1-6, is SQTIHQWPATLVQPVGSPLSLECTVEGTSNPNLYWYRQAAGRGLQLLFYSVGIGQISSEVPQNLSASRPQDRQFILSSKKLLLSDSGFYLCAWNGRGNSPLHFGNGTRLTVT.

The J gene is TRBJ2-7, the V gene TRBV13, with 8 bases that match TRBD1. Per the germline V gene, CDR1 is PRHDT and CDR2 is FYEKMQ (reference sequence). CDR3 length: 15 amino acids. The V segment lost 0 bases and the J segment 4 bases; nucleotides outside the gene matches: 5. The CDR3 nucleotides read TGTGCCAGCAGCTTAGGGCCAGGGGGCAAGTACGAGCAGTACTTC. Encoded protein: CASSLGPGGKYEQYF.

This chain joins TRBV4-2 and TRBJ2-7; 15 positions match TRBD2. Germline V CDR1 and CDR2: LGHNA, YNFKEQ. CDR3 length: 21 residues. J gave up 0 bases and V 0 bases, and 12 bases lay outside the gene matches. In DNA form, the CDR3 reads TGTGCCAGCAGCCAAGATGCCCCTAGGGGACTAGCGGGAGGCGGCTCCTACGAGCAGTACTTC. Encoded protein: CASSQDAPRGLAGGGSYEQYF.

This clone was counted only a few times. The chain joins TRBV28 to TRBJ2-7; a possible D gene is TRBD1 (7 bases). The CDR3 is 16 amino acids. CDR1 MDHEN and CDR2 SYDVKM come from the germline V gene. V lost 5 bases to trimming and J lost 2 bases, with 19 bases between them. CDR3 nucleotides: TGTGCCAGCAGTGTTGGGGCGGGACAGATAACCTACGAGCAGTACTTC. Translation gives CASSVGAGQITYEQYF.

The genes are TRBV18 and TRBJ2-3, with 10 bases fitting TRBD2. Germline V CDR1 and CDR2: KGHSH, LQKENI. V was pared by 6 bases and J by 6 bases, with 6 bases of the junction left unmatched. The CDR3 has 14 amino acids. In DNA, the CDR3 is TGTGCCAGCTCGCAAGCGGGAGGGCTTGATACGCAGTATTTT. Translation gives CASSQAGGLDTQYF.

The rearrangement joins TRBV29-1 to TRBJ1-1; possible D gene TRBD1, 6 bases. Trimming removed 4 bases from V and 1 base from J, with 16 bases in between. Germline loops: CDR1 SQVTM, CDR2 ANQGSEA. The CDR3 spans 15 residues. This chain's CDR3 is CSVGVRGGRNTEAFF. The DNA of the CDR3 is TGCAGCGTTGGGGTCAGGGGTGGGCGGAACACTGAAGCTTTCTTT.